This entry lists 28 T cell receptor beta chains sequenced from one sample in a study of T-cell memory formation after mild COVID-19. Each CDR3 protein is one row after TCRdb ran MiXCR on the 5' RACE reads. The table has 250,000 to 350,000 distinct CDR3 sequences, roughly 17% seen once. Sequencing used PBMCs or a T cell subset sorted from them (not recorded which). These receptors came from a man between 18 and 29 years old who had mild COVID-19 (a few samples of this study predate the infection). Cell type and time point are not known.

The CDR3 nucleotides read TGCAGTGCTAGAGGCCGGAGACCGTACAATCAGCCCCAGCATTTT. The encoded protein is CSARGRRPYNQPQHF. V usage is TRBV20-1 and J usage is TRBJ1-5, with no clear D. With 1 base removed from V and 3 bases from J, the gap between germline ends came to 13 bases. CDR1 is DFQATT, CDR2 SNEGSKA, per germline (reference sequence). The CDR3 contains 15 residues.

The chain links TRBV27 to TRBJ2-7; possible D gene TRBD1, 7 bases. Germline assignment: CDR1 MNHEY and CDR2 SMNVEV (reference sequence). V lost 6 bases to trimming and J lost 2 bases, with 14 bases between them. This CDR3 spans 14 amino acids. CDR3 in DNA: TGTGCCAGCAGAGGAGGGGGACAGACCTACGAGCAGTACTTC. Amino acid sequence: CASRGGGQTYEQYF.

The chain has TRBV6-6 and TRBJ2-7, with TRBD1 as a possible D gene (6 bases). This CDR3 has 14 residues. The V and J ends lost 5 bases and 7 bases respectively, with 18 bases between them. CDR1 MNHNY and CDR2 SVGAGI come from the germline V gene (reference sequence). The CDR3 spells CASSDPSFGTEQYF. In DNA, the CDR3 is TGTGCCAGCAGTGACCCCTCCTTCGGGACAGAGCAGTACTTC.

The rearrangement uses TRBV4-1 and TRBJ2-4; D remains ambiguous. CDR3 length: 18 amino acids. The germline V gene has CDR1 MGHRA and CDR2 YSYEKL. The ends were cut back, 0 bases at V and 1 base at J, with 16 bases in the middle. The CDR3 loop is CASSQEPSILSAKNIQYF. The CDR3 region has the DNA TGCGCCAGCAGCCAAGAGCCATCGATCCTTTCGGCCAAAAACATTCAGTACTTC.

This clonotype was seen at least ten times. The chain joins TRBV5-1 to TRBJ2-5, with unresolved D. Germline CDR1 is SGHRS and CDR2 is YFSETQ. This CDR3 region has 14 residues. Trimming took 4 bases from V and 5 from J, leaving 15 bases between them. DNA of the CDR3: TGCGCCAGCAGCCGGAACCCGTCGGAGGAGACCCAGTACTTC. It encodes CASSRNPSEETQYF. Filled out from reference TRBV5-1 and TRBJ2-5, the complete variable domain reads KAGVTQTPRYLIKTRGQQVTLSCSPISGHRSVSWYQQTPGQGLQFLFEYFSETQRNKGNFPGRFSGRQFSNSRSEMNVSTLELGDSALYLCASSRNPSEETQYFGPGTRLLVL.

This clonotype was observed many times. This chain uses TRBV6-5 with TRBJ2-5, with D unclear. CDR1 is MNHEY, CDR2 SVGAGI, per germline. This CDR3 has 12 amino acids. The V and J ends lost 0 bases and 5 bases respectively, with 4 bases between them. DNA of the CDR3: TGTGCCAGCAGTTACTCGATCGAGACCCAGTACTTC. It codes for CASSYSIETQYF.

The chain links TRBV28 to TRBJ2-5; a possible D gene is TRBD2 (5 bases). The CDR3 is 17 residues long. V dropped 5 bases and J dropped 0 bases, with 19 bases sitting between them. CDR1 and CDR2 (germline): MDHEN, SYDVKM. The DNA for the CDR3 is TGTGCCAGCAGTCCCCACGAGCCGCGGGTGTACCAAGAGACCCAGTACTTC. This translates into CASSPHEPRVYQETQYF.

The chain links TRBV18 to TRBJ2-5; no clear D. With 2 bases removed from V and 5 bases from J, the gap between germline ends came to 6 bases. The CDR3 totals 12 residues. From germline, CDR1 is KGHSH and CDR2 LQKENI. The CDR3 is CASSPSWETQYF. CDR3 in DNA: TGTGCCAGCTCACCATCATGGGAGACCCAGTACTTC.

The chain's CDR3 is CASSEFFTASYEQYV. CDR3 sequence (DNA): TGTGCCAGCAGTGAATTTTTCACTGCCTCCTACGAGCAGTACGTC. This chain connects TRBV6-1 to TRBJ2-7; D is unclear. The CDR3 runs to 15 residues. V was trimmed by 2 bases and J by 0 bases, leaving 11 bases between them. Germline V gene lookup returns CDR1 MNHNS and CDR2 SASEGT.

The genes are TRBV18 and TRBJ2-2, with TRBD1 identical over 7 bases. CDR1 is KGHSH and CDR2 is LQKENI in the germline V gene. The CDR3 has 14 amino acids. Trimming at V came to 3 bases and at J to 4 bases, leaving 2 bases not matched to a gene. The CDR3 sequence is CASSPRQGTGELFF. DNA for the CDR3: TGTGCCAGCTCACCGCGACAGGGCACCGGGGAGCTGTTTTTT.

This clonotype was picked up a small number of times. The DNA of the CDR3 is TGTGCCAGCAGGTCGGGACAGCCGAACACTGAAGCTTTCTTT. Translating gives CASRSGQPNTEAFF. V gene TRBV12-3 or TRBV12-4 combines with J gene TRBJ1-1; 7 bases align to TRBD1. J was trimmed by 1 base and V by 6 bases; bases with no gene match: 5. The CDR3 is made up of 14 amino acids.

This clonotype has more than one count but fewer than ten. The chain recombines TRBV5-6 with TRBJ1-5, with D perhaps matching TRBD1 (5 bases). CDR3 length: 15 amino acids. Germline V lookup: CDR1 SGHDT, CDR2 YYEEEE. V lost 2 bases to trimming and J lost 6 bases, with 15 bases between them. The CDR3 nucleotides are TGTGCCAGCAGCTTCCGGCAGGGAGACGCTCAGCCCCAGCATTTT. Translation gives CASSFRQGDAQPQHF.

The rearrangement joins TRBV24-1 to TRBJ1-2; D gene uncertain. The CDR3 spans 12 residues. The V gene's germline CDR1 is KGHDR and CDR2 SFDVKD. Between the trimmed V and J ends, which lost 4 bases and 2 bases, there was a span of 4 bases. The CDR3 loop is CATSDRNYGYTF. The DNA of the CDR3 is TGTGCCACCAGTGACCGGAACTATGGCTACACCTTC.

This clonotype was detected ten times or more. This chain joins TRBV7-2 and TRBJ2-7; 7 bases map to TRBD1. The CDR3 loop spans 13 amino acids. Germline V gene sequence: CDR1 SGHTA, CDR2 FQGNSA. V shed 5 bases and J 3 bases; nucleotides not matched to a gene: 4. The CDR3 DNA is TGTGCCAGCAGCCCGACAGGGTTCTACGAGCAGTACGTC. It is translated as CASSPTGFYEQYV.

The chain couples TRBV7-2 to TRBJ2-1; 8 bases are a match to TRBD2. The CDR3 loop spans 16 amino acids. Germline V gene data show CDR1 as SGHTA and CDR2 as FQGNSA. The J segment lost 6 bases and the V segment lost 5 bases, leaving 12 bases of the junction unmatched. CDR3 DNA sequence: TGTGCCAGCAGCCCACCACGGGGGGGCGCTACCAATGAGCAGTTCTTC. Its protein product is CASSPPRGGATNEQFF.

This clonotype has a single count. The V gene is TRBV24-1, the J gene TRBJ2-7, with 8 positions matching TRBD1. CDR1 is KGHDR, CDR2 SFDVKD, per germline. The CDR3 extends over 16 amino acids. The V and J ends lost 3 bases and 2 bases, in that order; junction bases with no gene match: 8. CDR3: CATSDETGALTYEQYV. CDR3 in DNA: TGTGCCACCAGTGATGAGACAGGGGCCTTGACCTACGAGCAGTACGTC.

The chain carries TRBV9 and TRBJ1-2; D might be TRBD1 (6 bases). The germline V and J ends were trimmed by 4 bases and 6 bases, with 25 bases remaining between them. Per the germline V gene, CDR1 is SGDLS and CDR2 is YYNGEE. The length of the CDR3 is 17 residues. In DNA, the CDR3 is TGTGCCAGCAGCTCGGACAGTTCTCCTTCCGACCTCAATGGCTACACCTTC. Translated, it gives CASSSDSSPSDLNGYTF.

J is TRBJ2-5 and V is TRBV18; no reliable D call. Germline CDR1 KGHSH, CDR2 LQKENI. Trimming stripped 6 bases from V and 4 bases from J, with 18 bases between. The CDR3 is made up of 15 amino acids. The CDR3 reads CASSAPEHPRETQYF. In DNA form, the CDR3 reads TGTGCCAGCTCCGCCCCCGAGCATCCTCGAGAGACCCAGTACTTC.

This clonotype was found a few times. This sequence joins TRBV6-2 or TRBV6-3 and TRBJ2-5; perhaps D is TRBD1 or TRBD2 (5 bases each). The CDR3 has 14 amino acids. V was shortened by 4 bases and J by 7 bases, with 16 bases between the two germline ends. From germline, CDR1 is MNHEY and CDR2 SVGEGT. DNA of the CDR3: TGTGCCAGCAGTTCTCAGGGACCGGGTCCGACCCAGTACTTC. It yields the protein CASSSQGPGPTQYF.

This clonotype showed up many times. The J gene is TRBJ2-3, the V gene TRBV7-6; 7 bases align to TRBD1. The CDR3 runs to 16 residues. Germline CDR1 SGHVS, CDR2 FNYEAQ. After removal of 0 bases from V and 2 bases from J, the junction contained 5 bases not matched to a gene. The CDR3 DNA reads as TGTGCCAGCAGCTTAGCCCCGGGACAGAACACAGATACGCAGTATTTT. Translating it yields CASSLAPGQNTDTQYF. The whole variable domain, remainder taken from reference TRBV7-6 and TRBJ2-3, is GAGVSQSPRYKVTKRGQDVALRCDPISGHVSLYWYRQALGQGPEFLTYFNYEAQQDKSGLPNDRFSAERPEGSISTLTIQRTEQRDSAMYRCASSLAPGQNTDTQYFGPGTRLTVL.

This clonotype occurred a few times. This chain uses TRBV15 with TRBJ1-2; no clear D. Germline CDR1 reads LNHNV; CDR2 reads YYDKDF (reference sequence). V lost 0 bases, J lost 2 bases, and 1 base lay in between. The CDR3 length is 12 residues. CDR3 sequence (DNA): TGTGCCACCAGCAGAGAAAACTATGGCTACACCTTC. It is translated as CATSRENYGYTF.

This clonotype has just a few counts. The V call is TRBV5-1, the J call TRBJ1-5, with TRBD1 identical over 11 bases. Germline-derived CDR1 and CDR2 are SGHRS and YFSETQ. J gave up 7 bases and V 4 bases, and 7 bases lay outside the gene matches. The CDR3 totals 15 residues. Written as DNA, the CDR3 is TGCGCCAGCAGCCCCGCCGGGACAGGGGGGCAGCCCCAGCATTTT. Its protein product is CASSPAGTGGQPQHF.

This chain connects TRBV18 to TRBJ2-3, with D tentatively TRBD2 (6 bases). V dropped 5 bases and J dropped 4 bases, with 13 bases sitting between them. The CDR3 is made up of 14 amino acids. CDR1 and CDR2 from the germline V gene are KGHSH and LQKENI. The CDR3 loop reads CASSSSGTPDTQYF. The CDR3 DNA reads TGTGCCAGCTCATCAAGTGGGACTCCAGATACGCAGTATTTT. Together with reference TRBV18 and TRBJ2-3, the CDR3 gives the full variable domain: NAGVMQNPRHLVRRRGQEARLRCSPMKGHSHVYWYRQLPEEGLKFMVYLQKENIIDESGMPKERFSAEFPKEGPSILRIQQVVRGDSAAYFCASSSSGTPDTQYFGPGTRLTVL.

The chain recombines TRBV6-2 or TRBV6-3 with TRBJ2-3; tentatively, D is TRBD2 (6 bases). Trimming took 6 bases from V and 0 from J, leaving 19 bases between them. Germline V gives CDR1 MNHEY, CDR2 SVGEGT. The CDR3 has 17 residues. The CDR3 DNA sequence: TGTGCCAGCAGACATCGACCGGGACTTAGCAGCACAGATACGCAGTATTTT. Translated: CASRHRPGLSSTDTQYF.

This chain joins TRBV20-1 and TRBJ2-6, with 7 bases aligning to TRBD2. CDR3 size: 16 residues. Germline V gene lookup returns CDR1 DFQATT and CDR2 SNEGSKA (reference sequence). J gave up 0 bases and V 3 bases, and 5 bases lay outside the gene matches. The CDR3 sequence: CSASRREGSGANVLTF. The CDR3 nucleotides read TGCAGTGCTAGCAGGAGGGAGGGCTCTGGGGCCAACGTCCTGACTTTC.

This chain joins TRBV7-2 and TRBJ2-7, with D possibly TRBD2 on 5 matching bases. The germline gives CDR1 SGHTA, CDR2 FQGNSA. The CDR3 has 14 amino acids. With 0 bases removed from V and 0 bases from J, the gap between germline ends came to 6 bases. The DNA of the CDR3 is TGTGCCAGCAGCTTAGCGGGGAGCTCCTACGAGCAGTACTTC. Protein product: CASSLAGSSYEQYF.

The V call is TRBV6-5, the J call TRBJ2-3; a weak D match, TRBD1 (5 bases). The CDR3 loop spans 13 amino acids. The V end was cut by 5 bases, the J end by 5 bases, with 11 bases between. Germline V gives CDR1 MNHEY, CDR2 SVGAGI. CDR3 protein: CASSPDQGDTQYF. The CDR3 DNA is TGTGCCAGCAGTCCCGACCAGGGAGATACGCAGTATTTT.

This clonotype was observed a handful of times. The rearrangement joins TRBV27 to TRBJ1-1; no firm D call. Germline CDR1 is MNHEY and CDR2 is SMNVEV (reference sequence). Trimming shortened V by 0 bases and J by 5 bases, and 7 bases separated the two germline ends. This CDR3 comprises 13 residues. CDR3 bases: TGTGCCAGCAGTTTATCAATCCGGACTGAAGCTTTCTTT. It is translated as CASSLSIRTEAFF.